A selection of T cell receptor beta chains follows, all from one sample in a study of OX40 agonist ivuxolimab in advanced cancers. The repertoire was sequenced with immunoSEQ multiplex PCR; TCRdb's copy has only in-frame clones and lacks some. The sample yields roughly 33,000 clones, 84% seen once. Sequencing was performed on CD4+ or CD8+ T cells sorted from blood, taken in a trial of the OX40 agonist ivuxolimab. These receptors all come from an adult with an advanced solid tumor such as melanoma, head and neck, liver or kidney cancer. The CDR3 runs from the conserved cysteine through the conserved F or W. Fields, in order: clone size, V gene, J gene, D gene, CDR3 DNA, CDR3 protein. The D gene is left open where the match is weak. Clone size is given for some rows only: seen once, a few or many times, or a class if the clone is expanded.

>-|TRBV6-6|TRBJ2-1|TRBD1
TGTGCCAGCAGCAAGGACAGGGTGGCCTACAATGAGCAGTTCTTC
CASSKDRVAYNEQFF
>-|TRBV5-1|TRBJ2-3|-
TGCGCCAGCAGCCCGAGGATAGCGGATACGCAGTATTTT
CASSPRIADTQYF
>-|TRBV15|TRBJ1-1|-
TGTGCCACCAGCAGAGATCACGGGGAGGAAGCTTTCTTT
CATSRDHGEEAFF
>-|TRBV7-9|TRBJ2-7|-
TGTGCCAGCAGCCGGGTTCTCGTGGGGGAGCAGTACTTC
CASSRVLVGEQYF
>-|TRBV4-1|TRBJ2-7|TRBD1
TGCGCCAGCAGCCAACCCATTGAGGCCAGGGGGACCTACGAGCAGTACTTC
CASSQPIEARGTYEQYF
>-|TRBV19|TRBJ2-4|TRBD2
TGTGCCAGTAGTATAACCCCTGCGCAGGGAGGGGCCAAAAACATTCAGTACTTC
CASSITPAQGGAKNIQYF
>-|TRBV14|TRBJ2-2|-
TGTGCCAGCACCCATCTGATAGGGGGGGCTGGGGAGCTGTTTTTT
CASTHLIGGAGELFF
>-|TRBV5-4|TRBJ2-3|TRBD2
TGTGCCAGCAGCTTAAGCAGCGGGGTTGCAGATACGCAGTATTTT
CASSLSSGVADTQYF
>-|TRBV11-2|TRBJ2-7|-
TGTGCCAGCACCTCGGGATCCACGGGGTTCGAGCAGTACTTC
CASTSGSTGFEQYF
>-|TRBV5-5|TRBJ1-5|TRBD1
TGTGCCAGCAGCTTGGCGACAGGGGACGGGCCCCAGCATTTT
CASSLATGDGPQHF
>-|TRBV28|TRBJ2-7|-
TGTGCCAGCACACCCCGACAGGCCTACGAGCAGTACTTC
CASTPRQAYEQYF
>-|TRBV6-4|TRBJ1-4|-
TGTGCCACCCTTTTACGTCTCGCACTACATGAAAAACTGTTTTTT
CATLLRLALHEKLFF
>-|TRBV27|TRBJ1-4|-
TGTGCCAGCAGCCCGAGAGCAACTAATGAAAAACTGTTTTTT
CASSPRATNEKLFF
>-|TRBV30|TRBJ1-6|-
TGTGCCTGGAGAGATAGGATGAGCTCCTATAATTCACCCCTCCACTTT
CAWRDRMSSYNSPLHF
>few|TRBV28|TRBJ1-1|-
TGTGCCAGCAGCCGACAGGCACCCAGGAACACTGAAGCTTTCTTT
CASSRQAPRNTEAFF
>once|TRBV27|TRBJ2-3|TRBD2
TGTGCCATTGGGGGGGTAGCGGATACGCAGTATTTT
CAIGGVADTQYF
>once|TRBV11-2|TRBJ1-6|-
TGTGCCAGCAGCTTAGATACGACACCCCTCCACTTT
CASSLDTTPLHF
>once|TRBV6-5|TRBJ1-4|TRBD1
TGTGCCAGCAAGGGACAGGGAAATAATGAAAAACTGTTTTTT
CASKGQGNNEKLFF
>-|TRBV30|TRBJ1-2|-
TGTGCCTGGAGCCAGCCCGCAGGGGATGGCTACACCTTC
CAWSQPAGDGYTF
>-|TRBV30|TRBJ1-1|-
TGTGCCTGCGGGGGATTAAAGGACACTGAAGCTTTCTTT
CACGGLKDTEAFF
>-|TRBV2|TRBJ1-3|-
TGTGCCAGCAGTGACCCGGGACGGGGAAACACCATATATTTT
CASSDPGRGNTIYF
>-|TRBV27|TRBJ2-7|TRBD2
TGTGCCAGCAGTTCCACTAGCGGGAGTGCATCGACCTACGAGCAGTACTTC
CASSSTSGSASTYEQYF
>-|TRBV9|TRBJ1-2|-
TGTGCCAGCAGCGCAACCGGGACAACCATGAACTATGGCTACACCTTC
CASSATGTTMNYGYTF
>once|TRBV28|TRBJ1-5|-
TGTGCCAGCAGCCCACCGGGACGAGGGTATAGCAATCAGCCCCAGCATTTT
CASSPPGRGYSNQPQHF
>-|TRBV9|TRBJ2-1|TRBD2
TGTGCCAGCAGCAAAGCGGGATCCTACAATGAGCAGTTCTTC
CASSKAGSYNEQFF
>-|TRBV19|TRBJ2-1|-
TGTGCCAGTAGTATTGGCAGGGACAACAATGAGCAGTTCTTC
CASSIGRDNNEQFF
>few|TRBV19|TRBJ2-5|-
TGTGCCAGTAGTATAGGCCTTCGGGGGGAGACCCAGTACTTC
CASSIGLRGETQYF
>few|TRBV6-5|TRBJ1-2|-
TGTGCCAGCAGTTACTCTTCTGTTAACGGCTACACCTTC
CASSYSSVNGYTF
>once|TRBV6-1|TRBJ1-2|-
TGTGCCAGCAGTATGAACAGGGACTATGGCTACACCTTC
CASSMNRDYGYTF
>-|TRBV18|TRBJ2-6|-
TGTGCCAGCTCACCGGCGGGGGCGACCTCTGGGGCCAACGTCCTGACTTTC
CASSPAGATSGANVLTF
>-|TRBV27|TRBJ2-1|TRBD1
TGTGCCAGCAGTTACGACAGGGGAGGCGACAATGAGCAGTTCTTC
CASSYDRGGDNEQFF
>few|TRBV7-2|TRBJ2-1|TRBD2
TGTGCCAGCACCCCTACAGCGGGGGGGCATGAGCAGTTCTTC
CASTPTAGGHEQFF
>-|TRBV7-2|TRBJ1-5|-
TGTGCCAGCAGCTTATATAGAGGGGAGGGTCAGCCCCAGCATTTT
CASSLYRGEGQPQHF
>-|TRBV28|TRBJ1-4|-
TGTGCCAGCACCTATTTCGGGTTTTCCAATGAAAAACTGTTTTTT
CASTYFGFSNEKLFF
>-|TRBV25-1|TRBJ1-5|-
TGTGCCAGCGGGGGTAATAGCAATCAGCCCCAGCATTTT
CASGGNSNQPQHF
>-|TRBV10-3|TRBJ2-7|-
TGTGCCATCAGCGAGATCAGGACCAGGAGCTCCTACGAGCAGTACTTC
CAISEIRTRSSYEQYF
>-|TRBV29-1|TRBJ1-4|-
TGCAGCGTTCTTAATGAAAAACTGTTTTTT
CSVLNEKLFF
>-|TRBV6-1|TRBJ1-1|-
TGTGCCAGCAGTGAGGAAAGGGGGGCTGAAGCTTTCTTT
CASSEERGAEAFF
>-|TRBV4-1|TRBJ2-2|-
TGCGCCAGCAGCCTTTATTACACCGGGGAGCTGTTTTTT
CASSLYYTGELFF
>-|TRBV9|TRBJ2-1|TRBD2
TGTGCCAGCAGCGGGGTTGCTAGCGGGAGGGCCCTCTCCTACAATGAGCAGTTCTTC
CASSGVASGRALSYNEQFF
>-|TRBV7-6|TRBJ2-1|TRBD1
TGTGCCAGCCCAACAGGGGCTGTGAGGTACAATGAGCAGTTCTTC
CASPTGAVRYNEQFF
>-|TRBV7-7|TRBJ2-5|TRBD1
TGTGCCAGCAGCGCCAGACAGGGGGCACGGGAGACCCAGTACTTC
CASSARQGARETQYF